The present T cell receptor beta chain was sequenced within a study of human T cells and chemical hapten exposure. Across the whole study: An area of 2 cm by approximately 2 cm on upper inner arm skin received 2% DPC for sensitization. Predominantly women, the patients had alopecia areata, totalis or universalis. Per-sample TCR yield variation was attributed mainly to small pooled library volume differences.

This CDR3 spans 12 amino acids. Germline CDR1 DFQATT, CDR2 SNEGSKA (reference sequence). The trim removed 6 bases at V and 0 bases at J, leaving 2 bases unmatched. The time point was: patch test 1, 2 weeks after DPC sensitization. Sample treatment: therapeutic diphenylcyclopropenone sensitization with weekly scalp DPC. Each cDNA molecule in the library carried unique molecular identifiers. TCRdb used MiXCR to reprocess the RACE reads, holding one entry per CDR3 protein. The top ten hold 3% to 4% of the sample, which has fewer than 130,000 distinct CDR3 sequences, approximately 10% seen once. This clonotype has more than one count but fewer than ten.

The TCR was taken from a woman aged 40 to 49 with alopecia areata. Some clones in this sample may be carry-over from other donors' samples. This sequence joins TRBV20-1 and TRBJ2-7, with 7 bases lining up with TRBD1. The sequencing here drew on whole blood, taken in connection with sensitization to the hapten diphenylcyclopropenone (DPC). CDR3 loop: CSAGTDSYEQYF. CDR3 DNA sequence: TGCAGTGCAGGGACAGACTCCTACGAGCAGTACTTC.